These 3 T cell receptor beta chains came from one sample sequenced in a study of blood T cell repertoires in COVID-19. The assay was immunoSEQ multiplex PCR, and TCRdb's table has in-frame clones only and misses some. The sample carries about 150,000 clones, 70% to 90% recorded once. Sequenced material: peripheral blood. Receptors were obtained from a woman in her sixties or seventies with COVID-19, enrolled during active disease.

There are a few counts of this clone. The V and J genes are TRBV5-4 and TRBJ1-1, with D possibly TRBD1 on 6 matching bases. CDR1 and CDR2 (germline): SGHNT, YYREEE (reference sequence). Trimming stripped 4 bases from V and 0 bases from J, with 19 bases between. The CDR3 contains 17 residues. CDR3 in DNA: TGTGCCAGCAGCCGTAAGGAAGGGGGTAGCATGAACACTGAAGCTTTCTTT. This codes for CASSRKEGGSMNTEAFF.

V usage is TRBV6-2 or TRBV6-3 and J usage is TRBJ1-6, with D perhaps matching TRBD1 (6 bases). CDR3 length equals 21 residues. Trimming took off 0 bases at V and 9 bases at J, with 30 bases between the two ends. Germline V gene lookup returns CDR1 MNHEY and CDR2 SVGEGT. The CDR3 region has the DNA TGTGCCAGCAGTTACTCAGGAAACAGGGTTTTTTGTGGGTACCTAAGTTCACCCCTCCACTTT. It specifies CASSYSGNRVFCGYLSSPLHF.

This clone appeared a few times. This rearrangement joins TRBV18 to TRBJ2-1, with D possibly being TRBD2 (6 bases). The CDR3 consists of 16 residues. The V gene's germline CDR1 is KGHSH and CDR2 LQKENI. V was pared by 0 bases and J by 8 bases, with 17 bases between. CDR3 coding DNA: TGTGCCAGCTCACCACCTACTAGCATAGGAGTCTATGAGCAGTTCTTC. This codes for CASSPPTSIGVYEQFF.